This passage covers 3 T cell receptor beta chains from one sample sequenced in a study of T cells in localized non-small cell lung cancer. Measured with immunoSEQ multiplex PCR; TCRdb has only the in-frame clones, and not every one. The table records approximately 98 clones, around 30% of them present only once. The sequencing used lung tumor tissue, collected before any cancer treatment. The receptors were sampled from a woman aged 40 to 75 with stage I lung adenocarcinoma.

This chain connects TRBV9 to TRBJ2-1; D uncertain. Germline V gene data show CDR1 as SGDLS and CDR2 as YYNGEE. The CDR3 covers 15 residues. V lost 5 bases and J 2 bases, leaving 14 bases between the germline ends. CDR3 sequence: CASSEVAGPYNEQFF. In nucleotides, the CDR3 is TGTGCCAGCAGTGAGGTAGCTGGGCCCTACAATGAGCAGTTCTTC.

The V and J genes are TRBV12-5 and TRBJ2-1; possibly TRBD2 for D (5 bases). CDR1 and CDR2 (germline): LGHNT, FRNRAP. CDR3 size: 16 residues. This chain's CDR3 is CASTTLARDIRNEQFF. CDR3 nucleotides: TGTGCCAGCACCACCTTGGCCCGGGATATCCGCAATGAGCAGTTCTTC. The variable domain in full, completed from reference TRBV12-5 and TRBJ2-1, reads DARVTQTPRHKVTEMGQEVTMRCQPILGHNTVFWYRQTMMQGLELLAYFRNRAPLDDSGMPKDRFSAEMPDATLATLKIQPSEPRDSAVYFCASTTLARDIRNEQFFGPGTRLTVL.

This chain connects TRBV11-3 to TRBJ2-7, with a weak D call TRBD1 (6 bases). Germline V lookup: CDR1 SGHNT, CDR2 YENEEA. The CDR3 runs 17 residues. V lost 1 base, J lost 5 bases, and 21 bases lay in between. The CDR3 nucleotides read TGTGCCAGCAGCTTAGTTCAGGGGCAAGTTCCCTGGCACGAGCAGTACTTC. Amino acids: CASSLVQGQVPWHEQYF.